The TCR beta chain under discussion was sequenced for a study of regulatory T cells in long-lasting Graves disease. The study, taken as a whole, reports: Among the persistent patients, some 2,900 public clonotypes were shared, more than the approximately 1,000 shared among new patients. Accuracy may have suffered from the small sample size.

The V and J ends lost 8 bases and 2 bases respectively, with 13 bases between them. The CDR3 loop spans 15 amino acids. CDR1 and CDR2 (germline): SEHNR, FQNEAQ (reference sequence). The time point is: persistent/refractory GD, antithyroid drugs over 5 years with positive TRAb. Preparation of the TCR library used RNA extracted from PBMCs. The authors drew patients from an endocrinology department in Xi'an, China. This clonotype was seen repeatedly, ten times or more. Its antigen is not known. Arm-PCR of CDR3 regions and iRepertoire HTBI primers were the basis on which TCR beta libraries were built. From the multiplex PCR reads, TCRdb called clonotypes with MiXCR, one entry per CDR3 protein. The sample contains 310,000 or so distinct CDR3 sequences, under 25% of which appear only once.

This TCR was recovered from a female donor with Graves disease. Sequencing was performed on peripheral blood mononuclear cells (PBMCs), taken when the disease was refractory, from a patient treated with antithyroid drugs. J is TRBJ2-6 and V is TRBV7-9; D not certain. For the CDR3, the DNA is TGTGCCAGCGGGAACCTAAGGGCTGGGGCCAACGTCCTGACTTTC. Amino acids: CASGNLRAGANVLTF.